The rows below give T cell receptor beta chains drawn from one sample of a study of cytomegalovirus exposure and HLA in healthy donors. Clones were sequenced by immunoSEQ multiplex PCR, and TCRdb holds only the in-frame ones, with some missing. Of roughly 120,000 clones listed, roughly 81% are singletons. Source material: PBMCs. The receptors originated from a woman aged 30 to 39 in good health and CMV-seronegative. Each CDR3 is given with its conserved first and last residue. Clone size appears in some rows only: once, few, many, or a class for an expanded clone.

J | size | V | CDR3
TRBJ2-1 | . | TRBV15 | CATSRGRLAALENEQFF
TRBJ2-5 | once | TRBV7-6 | CASTLIAGGETQYF
TRBJ1-2 | . | TRBV23-1 | CASSQSWTGEVGYTF
TRBJ2-3 | . | TRBV7-2 | CASSAQGPPSTDTQYF
TRBJ1-3 | . | TRBV30 | CAWTGAAGNTIYF
TRBJ2-3 | . | TRBV7-9 | CASSPVAGFTDTQYF
TRBJ2-7 | few | TRBV5-4 | CASSRDRGPYEQYF
TRBJ1-2 | . | TRBV7-8 | CASSKGGQGGYGYTF
TRBJ2-5 | . | TRBV11-3 | CASSFQGAFQETQYF
TRBJ2-3 | . | TRBV18 | CASSETSGGTDTQYF
TRBJ2-1 | few | TRBV5-1 | CASSLFAGAGGNEQFF
TRBJ2-7 | . | TRBV2 | CASREGQSYEQYF
TRBJ1-5 | . | TRBV5-1 | CASSYSTGSGQPQHF
. | . | TRBV7-2 | CASSLVDYSSYEQYF
TRBJ2-7 | . | TRBV5-1 | CASSLATSGGASYEQYF
TRBJ1-6 | . | TRBV6-1 | CASSEGGRVSSPLHF
TRBJ1-5 | . | TRBV29-1 | CSVVLTEGQLQHF
TRBJ2-5 | few | TRBV11-3 | CASSPGQGHETQYF
TRBJ2-1 | . | TRBV9 | CASSVVPSYNEQFF
TRBJ1-2 | . | TRBV7-9 | CASSPRTAHYGYTF
TRBJ2-5 | . | TRBV27 | CASSPRTGDVTQYF
TRBJ1-1 | . | TRBV2 | CASSVGQGNTEAFF
TRBJ2-2 | . | TRBV7-2 | CASSLRQGTSGELFF
TRBJ2-7 | . | TRBV9 | CASSVDLAGDEQYF
TRBJ1-2 | few | TRBV6-5 | CASSYSMGLYGYTF
TRBJ1-3 | . | TRBV18 | CASSPTGVVGNTIYF
TRBJ2-1 | . | TRBV7-3 | CASSPPGTSGKSNEQFF
TRBJ2-1 | . | TRBV2 | CASKPGSSYNEQFF
TRBJ1-2 | . | TRBV4-2 | CASSHLGGNGYTF
TRBJ2-1 | . | TRBV9 | CASSDKIADNEQFF
TRBJ2-7 | . | TRBV4-1 | CASSLVWGLASYEQYF
TRBJ2-1 | . | TRBV5-1 | CASSLLGLLAVPPHNEQFF
TRBJ2-3 | . | TRBV7-9 | CASSIWTGSSTDTQYF